This T cell receptor beta chain appears in the sequencing data of a study of PD-1 blockade in mismatch repair-deficient tumors. For this clone: Its antigen is still unknown.

The assay was immunoSEQ multiplex PCR, and TCRdb's table has in-frame clones only and misses some. Here the sample spans approximately 110,000 clones, more than 60% being singletons. The CDR3 loop spans 16 amino acids. Germline V gene lookup returns CDR1 SGHRS and CDR2 YFSETQ. Trimming pared 2 bases from V and 8 bases from J, leaving 19 bases between. Every patient had mismatch repair deficiency by PCR or immunohistochemistry. TCR sequencing covered a few patients who responded to pembrolizumab. Study-wide results and limits: Rapid post-treatment expansion, then contraction, generally preceding radiologic response, marked tumor-resident clones.

This chain uses TRBV5-1 with TRBJ1-4, with D possibly being TRBD1 (5 bases). This material consisted of peripheral blood, taken more than 58 weeks after starting pembrolizumab. The source of this sequence is an adult with mismatch repair-deficient cancer. CDR3 DNA: TGCGCCAGCAGCTTAGGGCCCCCCGGGGGTGGAGAAAAACTGTTTTTT. This codes for CASSLGPPGGGEKLFF.